The present T cell receptor (beta chain) was sequenced within a study of T-cell memory formation after mild COVID-19. Study-wide context: TCR clustering was largely donor specific.

The CDR3 is 15 amino acids. Germline V gives CDR1 GTSNPN, CDR2 SVGIG (reference sequence). V shed 0 bases and J shed 0 bases, with 12 bases lying between them. TCRdb passed the 5' RACE reads through MiXCR, listing each CDR3 protein once. The table includes over 500,000 distinct CDR3 sequences, 15% to 20% detected once. Concerning this clonotype: Its antigen remains unknown.

General observations from the study: Clones that contracted clustered mainly in CM and EM if CD4+ and in EMRA if CD8+. Later expanders leaned CD4+, whereas clones that contracted between day 15 and 85 were balanced CD4/CD8.

The sequenced sample consisted of PBMCs or a T cell subset sorted from them (not recorded which). The V gene is TRBV30, the J gene TRBJ2-7; D might be TRBD2 (6 bases). This receptor was obtained from an adult woman who had mild COVID-19 (a few samples of this study predate the infection). Cell type and time point are not known. The DNA for the CDR3 is TGTGCCTGGAGTGTACAGACTAGGGGCTCCTACGAGCAGTACTTC. This translates into CAWSVQTRGSYEQYF.